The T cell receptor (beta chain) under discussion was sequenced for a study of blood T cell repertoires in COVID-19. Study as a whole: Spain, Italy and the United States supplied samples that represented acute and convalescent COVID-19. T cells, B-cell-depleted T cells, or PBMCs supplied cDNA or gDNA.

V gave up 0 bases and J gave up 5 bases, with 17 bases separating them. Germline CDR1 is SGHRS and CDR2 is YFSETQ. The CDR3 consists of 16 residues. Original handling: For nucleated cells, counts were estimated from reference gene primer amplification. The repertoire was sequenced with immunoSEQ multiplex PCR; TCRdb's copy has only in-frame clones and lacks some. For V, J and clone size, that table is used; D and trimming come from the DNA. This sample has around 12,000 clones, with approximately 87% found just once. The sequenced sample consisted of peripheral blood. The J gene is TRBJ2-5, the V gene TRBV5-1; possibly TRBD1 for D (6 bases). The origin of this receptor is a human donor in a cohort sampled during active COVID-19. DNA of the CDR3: TGCGCCAGCAGCTTGGGGGGAACAGGGACCGGGGAGACCCAGTACTTC. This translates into CASSLGGTGTGETQYF.